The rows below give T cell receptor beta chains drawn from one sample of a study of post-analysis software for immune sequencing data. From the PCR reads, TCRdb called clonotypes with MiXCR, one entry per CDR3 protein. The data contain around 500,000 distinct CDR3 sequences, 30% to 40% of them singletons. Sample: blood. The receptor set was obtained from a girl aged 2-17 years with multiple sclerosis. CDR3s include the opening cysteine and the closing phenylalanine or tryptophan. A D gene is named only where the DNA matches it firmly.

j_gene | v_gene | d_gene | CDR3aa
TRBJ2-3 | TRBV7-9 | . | CASSFGTSTDTQYF
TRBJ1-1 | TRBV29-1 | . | CSVSLNTEAFF
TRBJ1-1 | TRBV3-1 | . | CASSQGHAEAFF
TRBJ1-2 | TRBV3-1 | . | CASSRRTVDYGYTF
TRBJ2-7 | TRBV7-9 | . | CASSLVGDPEYF
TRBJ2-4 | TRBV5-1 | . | CASSLEQGNIQYF
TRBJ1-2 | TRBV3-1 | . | CASSQGPTNYGYTF
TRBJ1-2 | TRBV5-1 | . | CASSLEGSWSYGYTF
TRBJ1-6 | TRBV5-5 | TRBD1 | CASSLRIMGQGANNSPLHF
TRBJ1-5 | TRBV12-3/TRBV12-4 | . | CASRAPGVPSNQPQHF
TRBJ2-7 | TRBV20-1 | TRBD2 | CSAGTSGGARYEQYF
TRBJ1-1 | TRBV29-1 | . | CSVETGGFTEAFF
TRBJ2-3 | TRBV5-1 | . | CASSPGRGHADTQYF
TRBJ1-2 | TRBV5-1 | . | CVSSLRPFLYGYTF
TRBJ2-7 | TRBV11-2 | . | CASSPRHGPYEQYF
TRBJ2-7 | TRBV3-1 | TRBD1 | CASSHSGQACEQYF
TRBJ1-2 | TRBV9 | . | CANSGGPLARGYTF
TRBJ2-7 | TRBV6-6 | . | CASIAQGRSYEQYF
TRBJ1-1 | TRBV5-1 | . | CASSLGATEAFF
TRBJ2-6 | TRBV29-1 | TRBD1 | CSVRTGSSGANVLTF
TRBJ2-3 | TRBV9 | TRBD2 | CASSALAGSTDTQYF
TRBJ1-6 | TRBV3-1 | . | CASSQGGGSPLHF
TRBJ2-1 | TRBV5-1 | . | CASSFSRNEQFF
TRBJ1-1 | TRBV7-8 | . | CASSLGLWNTEAFF
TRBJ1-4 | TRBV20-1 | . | CSAKGQDDNRLFF
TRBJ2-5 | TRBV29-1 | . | CSVENLGRGGKTQYF
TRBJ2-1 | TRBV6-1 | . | CASSGRQQQFF
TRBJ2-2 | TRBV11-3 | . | CASSPDRPNTGELFF
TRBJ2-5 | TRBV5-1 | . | CASSLPGDEQYF
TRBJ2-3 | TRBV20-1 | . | CSASYQTDTQYF
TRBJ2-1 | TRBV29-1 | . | CSVEYRILYNEQFF
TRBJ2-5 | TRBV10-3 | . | CAISESTYGQYF
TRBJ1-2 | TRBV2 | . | CASSEVGPDGYTF
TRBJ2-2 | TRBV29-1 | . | CSVGGVPNTGELFF
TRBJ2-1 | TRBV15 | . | CATSRLGGLNYNEQFF
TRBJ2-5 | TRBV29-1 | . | CSVGQSLEGTQYF
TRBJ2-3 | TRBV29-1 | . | CSVEGPTDTQYF
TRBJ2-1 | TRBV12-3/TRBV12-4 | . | CASSLRLYNEQFF
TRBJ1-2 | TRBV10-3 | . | CAISGPSRGGNYGYTF
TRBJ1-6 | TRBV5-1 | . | CASSLETAEYNSPLHF
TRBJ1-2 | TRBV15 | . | CATSSGIQGHGYTF
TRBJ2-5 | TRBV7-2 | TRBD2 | CASSRTSVRSETQYF
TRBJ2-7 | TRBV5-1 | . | CASSLRPDSYEQYF
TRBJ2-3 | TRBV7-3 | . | CASSLTRDEDTQYF
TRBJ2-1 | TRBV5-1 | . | CASSLEGAARGIPGEQFF
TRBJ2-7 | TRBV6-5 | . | CASSARTGEQYF
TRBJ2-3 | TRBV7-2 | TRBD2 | CASSLVFSGGGADTQYF
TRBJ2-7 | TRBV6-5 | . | CASSAGLLGEQYF
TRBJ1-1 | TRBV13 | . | CASSLGRGSNTEAFF
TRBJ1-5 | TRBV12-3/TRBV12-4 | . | CASSLAGPAYQPQHF
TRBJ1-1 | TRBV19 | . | CASSMGQEAFF
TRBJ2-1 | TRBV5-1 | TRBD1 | CASSFPGQGVEQFF